These 32 T cell receptor beta chains were sequenced from one sample in a study of response to subunit inactivated influenza vaccine. Using its own MiXCR run on the RT-PCR reads, TCRdb lists one record per CDR3 protein. The sample yields hundreds of thousands of distinct CDR3 sequences, about 25% seen once. The input for sequencing was CD4+ T cells sorted from PBMCs, taken more than 4 days after vaccination. The receptor set was obtained from a man in his fifties or sixties who received an inactivated influenza vaccine.

This clonotype was detected a few times. V is TRBV20-1 and J is TRBJ2-5; the match to TRBD1 covers 7 bases. The CDR3 extends over 16 amino acids. Germline CDR1 and CDR2: DFQATT and SNEGSKA (reference sequence). J gave up 3 bases and V 5 bases, and 15 bases lay outside the gene matches. CDR3 DNA sequence: TGCAGTGCTTCCAGAAACACCGGGACAGCTAAAGAGACCCAGTACTTC. This translates into CSASRNTGTAKETQYF.

The J gene is TRBJ2-2, the V gene TRBV7-2; 7 nucleotides match TRBD1. Germline V gene lookup returns CDR1 SGHTA and CDR2 FQGNSA. This CDR3 has 16 amino acids. V dropped 3 bases and J dropped 6; count of bases not matched to a gene: 10. This chain's CDR3 is CASSLRNRGSAGELFF. The CDR3, as DNA: TGTGCCAGCAGCTTGAGGAACAGGGGAAGCGCCGGGGAGCTGTTTTTT.

The rearrangement uses TRBV7-2 and TRBJ1-1, with 12 bases identical to TRBD1. The V segment lost 4 bases and the J segment 12 bases; nucleotides outside the gene matches: 9. The CDR3 sequence is 14 residues long. Germline V gene data show CDR1 as SGHTA and CDR2 as FQGNSA. The CDR3 region has the DNA TGTGCCAGCAGCTGGGATAGGGACAGGGGGCTGTCTTTCTTT. Its translation: CASSWDRDRGLSFF.

This clonotype turned up a few times. The chain is built from TRBV5-1 and TRBJ2-5; D unresolved. Trimming left V 4 bases short and J 4 bases short, with 11 bases between. Germline CDR1 SGHRS, CDR2 YFSETQ. The CDR3 sequence is 13 residues long. Written as DNA, the CDR3 is TGCGCCAGCAGCCCCTTCCCGGGAGAGACCCAGTACTTC. It is translated as CASSPFPGETQYF.

This clonotype came up a few times. The CDR3 region has the DNA TGCAGTGCCTACGACGCTCGAGTCGGCACCGGGGAGCTGTTTTTT. It encodes CSAYDARVGTGELFF. The rearrangement uses TRBV20-1 and TRBJ2-2; D ambiguous. This CDR3 is built from 15 residues. V gave up 6 bases and J gave up 4 bases, with 18 bases separating them. CDR1 DFQATT and CDR2 SNEGSKA come from the germline V gene (reference sequence).

The table lists this clonotype with a few counts. V gene TRBV20-1 combines with J gene TRBJ2-5, with TRBD2 matching 9 bases. The length of the CDR3 is 15 residues. The V gene end was trimmed by 6 bases and the J gene end by 3 bases; junction bases not matched to a gene: 11. The germline gives CDR1 DFQATT, CDR2 SNEGSKA (reference sequence). As DNA, the CDR3 is TGCAGTGCCTCCCCTCCGGGACTAGCTGAAGAGACCCAGTACTTC. It encodes CSASPPGLAEETQYF.

This clonotype came up a few times. The chain carries TRBV6-2 or TRBV6-3 and TRBJ2-7; no clear D gene. Germline lookup yields CDR1 MNHEY and CDR2 SVGEGT. Trimming took 4 bases from V and 4 from J, leaving 8 bases between them. The CDR3 has 12 amino acids. The CDR3 coding sequence is TGTGCCAGCAGTTCCCTCTTATACGAGCAGTACTTC. It yields the protein CASSSLLYEQYF.

The chain recombines TRBV6-2 or TRBV6-3 with TRBJ1-2, with 10 nucleotides matching TRBD1. The trim removed 6 bases at V and 2 bases at J, leaving 6 bases unmatched. CDR1 and CDR2 from the germline V gene are MNHEY and SVGEGT. This CDR3 is built from 15 residues. This chain's CDR3 is CASSYRGQGNYGYTF. DNA of the CDR3: TGTGCCAGCAGCTACCGGGGACAGGGGAACTATGGCTACACCTTC.

The chain carries TRBV10-3 and TRBJ2-5, with TRBD1 as a possible D gene (6 bases). The CDR3 is 15 amino acids. Trimming took off 0 bases at V and 5 bases at J, with 13 bases between the two ends. The germline V gene encodes CDR1 ENHRY and CDR2 SYGVKD. The CDR3 is CAISESNAGEETQYF. CDR3 in DNA: TGTGCCATCAGTGAGTCAAATGCAGGGGAGGAGACCCAGTACTTC.

The chain joins TRBV20-1 to TRBJ2-3; 7 bases line up with TRBD2. The CDR3 totals 17 residues. CDR1 and CDR2 from the germline V gene are DFQATT and SNEGSKA (reference sequence). Germline trimming cut 1 base from V and 2 bases from J; bases unmatched to any gene: 12. CDR3 coding DNA: TGCAGTGCTAGAGGACCCCCGGCTAGCGGCTTCACAGATACGCAGTATTTT. Residues: CSARGPPASGFTDTQYF.

The V call is TRBV7-2, the J call TRBJ2-5, with D tentatively TRBD2 (6 bases). The CDR3 is 16 amino acids. V was pared by 0 bases and J by 2 bases, with 13 bases between. The V gene's germline CDR1 is SGHTA and CDR2 FQGNSA. For the CDR3, the DNA is TGTGCCAGCAGCTTAGCCGCGGCTAGCGCACAAGAGACCCAGTACTTC. It specifies CASSLAAASAQETQYF.

The CDR3 nucleotides are TGCGCCAGCAGCTTGGAAACTTCTAGATTGGGAGGCAATGAGCAGTTCTTC. Protein sequence: CASSLETSRLGGNEQFF. V is TRBV5-1 and J is TRBJ2-1, with D maybe TRBD2 (6 bases). Germline V lookup: CDR1 SGHRS, CDR2 YFSETQ. The V and J ends lost 0 bases and 6 bases respectively, with 19 bases between them. The CDR3 spans 17 residues.

The chain has TRBV10-2 and TRBJ2-7; D is possibly TRBD2 (6 bases). Trimming stripped 0 bases from V and 1 base from J, with 19 bases between. CDR3 length equals 18 residues. Germline CDR1 reads WSHSY; CDR2 reads SAAADI. Written as DNA, the CDR3 is TGCGCCAGCAGTGAGTCGGTAGGTGGTAGCGGAACATCCTACGAGCAGTACTTC. Translation: CASSESVGGSGTSYEQYF.

This chain joins TRBV7-6 and TRBJ2-5; 8 nucleotides agree with TRBD1. V shed 4 bases and J 1 base; nucleotides not matched to a gene: 2. Germline V gene sequence: CDR1 SGHVS, CDR2 FNYEAQ. The CDR3 totals 14 residues. The CDR3 reads CASSSGQAQETQYF. The CDR3 DNA reads TGTGCCAGCAGCTCGGGACAGGCCCAAGAGACCCAGTACTTC.

The J gene is TRBJ2-7, the V gene TRBV7-6; TRBD1 is a possible D gene (6 bases). This CDR3 has 17 amino acids. In germline, CDR1 is SGHVS, CDR2 FNYEAQ. V lost 5 bases and J 2 bases, leaving 22 bases between the germline ends. In DNA form, the CDR3 reads TGTGCCAGCAGCCCAAAAATCGGAGACAGGACAACCTACGAGCAGTACTTC. It yields the protein CASSPKIGDRTTYEQYF.

This clonotype has a single count. DNA for the CDR3: TGTGCCAGTAGTATCCCCCACTCTGGGGCCAACGTCCTGACTTTC. The encoded protein is CASSIPHSGANVLTF. J is TRBJ2-6 and V is TRBV19; D is unresolved. The CDR3 is made up of 15 amino acids. Germline lookup yields CDR1 LNHDA and CDR2 SQIVND (reference sequence). Trimming pared 3 bases from V and 0 bases from J, leaving 6 bases between.

In this sample, this clonotype turned up a few times. This chain joins TRBV20-1 and TRBJ2-1; D unresolved. Trimming shortened V by 7 bases and J by 5 bases, and 18 bases separated the two germline ends. CDR1 is DFQATT and CDR2 is SNEGSKA in the germline V gene (reference sequence). CDR3 length: 14 residues. The CDR3 DNA follows: TGCAGTGTTAGCCGGTCCAGTACCAACAATGAGCAGTTCTTC. Its protein is CSVSRSSTNNEQFF.

The J gene is TRBJ2-7, the V gene TRBV7-2, with no clear D. CDR1 and CDR2 from the germline V gene are SGHTA and FQGNSA. Trimming pared 1 base from V and 3 bases from J, leaving 10 bases between. This CDR3 comprises 14 residues. CDR3 bases: TGTGCCAGCAGCTTAGAAGTCGGATACTACGAGCAGTACTTC. It translates to CASSLEVGYYEQYF.

J is TRBJ2-1 and V is TRBV7-9, with 7 bases fitting TRBD1. Germline trimming cut 8 bases from V and 3 bases from J; bases unmatched to any gene: 4. Germline V gene sequence: CDR1 SEHNR, CDR2 FQNEAQ (reference sequence). The CDR3 totals 13 residues. In DNA form, the CDR3 reads TGTGCCAGCGTCAGGGGGAGCTACAATGAGCAGTTCTTC. As protein: CASVRGSYNEQFF.

This chain connects TRBV3-1 to TRBJ2-3; TRBD2 is a possible D gene (6 bases). Looked up from germline, CDR1 is LGHDT and CDR2 is YNNKEL (reference sequence). Trimming pared 1 base from V and 1 base from J, leaving 12 bases between. CDR3 size: 16 residues. The CDR3 region is CASSQAGGGGTDTQYF. The CDR3 DNA follows: TGTGCCAGCAGCCAAGCTGGGGGAGGTGGCACAGATACGCAGTATTTT.

The V and J genes are TRBV6-1 and TRBJ2-6; D gene ambiguous. The length of the CDR3 is 13 residues. Germline CDR1 is MNHNS and CDR2 is SASEGT. Deletions cut 6 bases from V and 4 bases from J, with 7 bases between. CDR3 sequence (DNA): TGTGCCAGCAGCCTGTTAGGGGCCAACGTCCTGACTTTC. Its translation is CASSLLGANVLTF.

The J gene is TRBJ2-7, the V gene TRBV12-3 or TRBV12-4; 7 bases map to TRBD1. This CDR3 spans 14 amino acids. Trimming at V came to 5 bases and at J to 6 bases, leaving 10 bases not matched to a gene. Written as DNA, the CDR3 is TGTGCCAGCAGTGGGGAACAGGGGTTCGGCGAGCAGTACTTC. Protein product: CASSGEQGFGEQYF.

The V call is TRBV4-2, the J call TRBJ2-1; maybe TRBD2 (5 bases). In germline, CDR1 is LGHNA, CDR2 YNFKEQ. The CDR3 has 16 residues. The germline V and J ends were trimmed by 0 bases and 0 bases, with 9 bases remaining between them. The CDR3 loop is CASSQDIARSYNEQFF. The CDR3 nucleotides read TGTGCCAGCAGCCAAGACATAGCGCGCTCCTACAATGAGCAGTTCTTC.

This chain uses TRBV29-1 with TRBJ2-6, with D tentatively TRBD2 (6 bases). The CDR3 covers 12 residues. Germline V CDR1 and CDR2: SQVTM, ANQGSEA. V gave up 8 bases and J gave up 5 bases, with 10 bases separating them. CDR3 region: CSMRDWANVLTF. The DNA for the CDR3 is TGCAGCATGCGGGACTGGGCCAACGTCCTGACTTTC. Using reference TRBV29-1 and TRBJ2-6 for the parts outside the CDR3, the full variable domain is SAVISQKPSRDICQRGTSLTIQCQVDSQVTMMFWYRQQPGQSLTLIATANQGSEATYESGFVIDKFPISRPNLTFSTLTVSNMSPEDSSIYLCSMRDWANVLTFGAGSRLTVL.

The chain links TRBV21-1 to TRBJ2-2; TRBD1, the table's D call, lacks a check against the DNA. TRBV21-1 is termed a pseudogene. There are 16 residues in the CDR3. CDR3 loop: CASSKEVEGATGELFF. The CDR3 DNA reads TGTGCCAGCAGCAAAGAGGTCGAGGGGGCGACCGGGGAGCTGTTTTTT.

There are many counts of this clonotype. This sequence joins TRBV7-8 and TRBJ2-5; D is perhaps TRBD1 (5 bases). Looked up from germline, CDR1 is SGHVS and CDR2 is FQNEAQ. CDR3 length: 14 amino acids. The ends were cut back, 0 bases at V and 7 bases at J, with 12 bases in the middle. The chain's CDR3 is CASSLAWGKGTQYF. The CDR3 region has the DNA TGTGCCAGCAGCTTAGCGTGGGGCAAAGGGACCCAGTACTTC.

This clonotype was found a few times. The rearrangement links TRBV10-1 to TRBJ2-7, with a possible D match to TRBD2 (5 bases). Looked up from germline, CDR1 is WNHNN and CDR2 is SYGVQD (reference sequence). This CDR3 has 12 amino acids. V was cut by 3 bases and J by 3 bases, with 6 bases left in between. The CDR3 sequence: CASSDRDYEQYF. The DNA of the CDR3 is TGCGCCAGCAGTGACCGGGACTACGAGCAGTACTTC.

V is TRBV19 and J is TRBJ2-3; no firm D call. The CDR3 contains 13 residues. Trimming removed 6 bases at V and 0 bases at J, with 7 bases between. Looked up from germline, CDR1 is LNHDA and CDR2 is SQIVND (reference sequence). The CDR3 protein is CASRLDSTDTQYF. In nucleotides, the CDR3 is TGTGCCAGTAGACTCGACAGCACAGATACGCAGTATTTT.

J is TRBJ2-3 and V is TRBV7-3, with TRBD2 matching 8 bases. The CDR3 is 14 residues long. The trim removed 5 bases at V and 8 bases at J, leaving 9 bases unmatched. Per germline, CDR1 SGHTA and CDR2 FQGTGA. In nucleotides, the CDR3 is TGTGCCAGCAGCACACACGGGACTAGTGCTACGCAGTATTTT. Encoded protein: CASSTHGTSATQYF.

In this sample, this clonotype turned up a few times. The chain is built from TRBV3-1 and TRBJ2-2; D is possibly TRBD1 or TRBD2 (5 bases each). Per germline, CDR1 LGHDT and CDR2 YNNKEL (reference sequence). This CDR3 comprises 15 residues. Trimming took off 0 bases at V and 8 bases at J, with 13 bases between the two ends. The CDR3 DNA follows: TGTGCCAGCAGCCAAGATCGGACACGGGGAGGGGAGCTGTTTTTT. Amino acids: CASSQDRTRGGELFF.

This clonotype was seen only a few times. J is TRBJ1-2 and V is TRBV4-3; D perhaps matches TRBD1 (5 bases). V gave up 0 bases and J gave up 4 bases, with 12 bases separating them. The CDR3 covers 15 residues. Germline-derived CDR1 and CDR2 are LGHNA and YSLEER. For the CDR3, the DNA is TGCGCCAGCAGCCAAGATTATACGGGGGTCTATGGCTACACCTTC. Translated, it gives CASSQDYTGVYGYTF.

This clonotype was found a few times. This chain links TRBV7-2 with TRBJ1-1; maybe TRBD1 (5 bases). Trimming took off 6 bases at V and 2 bases at J, with 13 bases between the two ends. Germline V gene sequence: CDR1 SGHTA, CDR2 FQGNSA. The CDR3 extends over 14 amino acids. CDR3 in DNA: TGTGCCAGCAGGGGGGGACGGGGAAACACTGAAGCTTTCTTT. It yields the protein CASRGGRGNTEAFF.